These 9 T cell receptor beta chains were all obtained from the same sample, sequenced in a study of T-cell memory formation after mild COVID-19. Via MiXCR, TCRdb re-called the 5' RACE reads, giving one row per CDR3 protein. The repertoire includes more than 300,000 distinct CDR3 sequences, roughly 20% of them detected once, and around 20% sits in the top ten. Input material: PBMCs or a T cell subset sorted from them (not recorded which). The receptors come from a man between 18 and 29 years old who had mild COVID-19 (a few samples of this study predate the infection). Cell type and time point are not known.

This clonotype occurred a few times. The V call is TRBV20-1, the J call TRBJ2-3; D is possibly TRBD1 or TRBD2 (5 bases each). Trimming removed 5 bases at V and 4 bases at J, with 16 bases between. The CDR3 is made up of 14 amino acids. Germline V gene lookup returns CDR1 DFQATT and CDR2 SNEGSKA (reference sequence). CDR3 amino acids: CSALGPVGADTQYF. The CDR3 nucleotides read TGCAGTGCTTTGGGACCGGTTGGCGCAGATACGCAGTATTTT.

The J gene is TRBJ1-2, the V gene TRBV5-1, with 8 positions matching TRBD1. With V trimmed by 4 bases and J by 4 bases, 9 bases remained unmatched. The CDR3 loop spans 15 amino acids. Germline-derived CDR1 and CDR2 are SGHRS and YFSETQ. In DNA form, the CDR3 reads TGCGCCAGCAGCCCAGGGACAGGCCTCCCCTATGGCTACACCTTC. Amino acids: CASSPGTGLPYGYTF.

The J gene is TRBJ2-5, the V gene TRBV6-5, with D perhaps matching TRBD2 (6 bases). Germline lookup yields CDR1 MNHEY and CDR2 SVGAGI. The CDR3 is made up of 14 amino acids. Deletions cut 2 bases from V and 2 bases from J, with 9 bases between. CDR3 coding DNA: TGTGCCAGCAGTTACGGAGGGAAACAAGAGACCCAGTACTTC. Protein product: CASSYGGKQETQYF.

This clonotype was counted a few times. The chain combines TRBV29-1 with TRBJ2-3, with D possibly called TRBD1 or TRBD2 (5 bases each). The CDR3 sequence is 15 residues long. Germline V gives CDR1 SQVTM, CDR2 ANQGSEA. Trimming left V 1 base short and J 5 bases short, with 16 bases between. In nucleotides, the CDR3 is TGCAGCGTTGAAGGAGGGGCCGTTTTGAGAGATACGCAGTATTTT. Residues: CSVEGGAVLRDTQYF.

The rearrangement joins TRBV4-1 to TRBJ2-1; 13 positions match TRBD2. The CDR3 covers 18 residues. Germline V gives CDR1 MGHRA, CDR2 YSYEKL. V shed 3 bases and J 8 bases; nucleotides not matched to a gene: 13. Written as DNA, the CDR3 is TGCGCCAGCAGCCATCCCCCACTAGCGGGGGGGCCCTGGGATGAGCAGTTCTTC. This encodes CASSHPPLAGGPWDEQFF.

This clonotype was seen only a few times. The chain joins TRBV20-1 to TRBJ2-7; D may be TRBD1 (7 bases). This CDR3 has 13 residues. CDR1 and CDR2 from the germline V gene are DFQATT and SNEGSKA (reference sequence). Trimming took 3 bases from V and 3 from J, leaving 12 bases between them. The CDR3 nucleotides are TGCAGTGCTAGGGCCAGGGGGGACTACGAGCAGTACTTC. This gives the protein CSARARGDYEQYF.

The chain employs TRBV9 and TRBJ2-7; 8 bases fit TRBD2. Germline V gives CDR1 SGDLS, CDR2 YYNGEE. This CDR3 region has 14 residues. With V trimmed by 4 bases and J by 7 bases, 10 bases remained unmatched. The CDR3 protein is CASSQEGLESEQYF. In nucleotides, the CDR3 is TGTGCCAGCAGCCAGGAGGGACTAGAGAGTGAGCAGTACTTC.

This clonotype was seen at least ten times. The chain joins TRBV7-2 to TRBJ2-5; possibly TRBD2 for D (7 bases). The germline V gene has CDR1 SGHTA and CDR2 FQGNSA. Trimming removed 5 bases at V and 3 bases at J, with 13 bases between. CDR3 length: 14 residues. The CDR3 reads CASSRGGAEETQYF. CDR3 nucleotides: TGTGCCAGCAGCAGGGGGGGGGCCGAAGAGACCCAGTACTTC.

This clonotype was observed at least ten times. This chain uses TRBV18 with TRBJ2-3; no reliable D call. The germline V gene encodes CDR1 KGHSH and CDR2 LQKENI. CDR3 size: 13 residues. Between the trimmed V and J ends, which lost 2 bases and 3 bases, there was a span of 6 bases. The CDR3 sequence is CASSPSQTDTQYF. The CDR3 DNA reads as TGTGCCAGCTCACCATCCCAGACAGATACGCAGTATTTT.